This TCR beta chain stems from a study of T cell repertoires in cytomegalovirus infection. Looking at the study overall: HLA-B-restricted CMV epitopes that are well studied were used alongside recently identified HLA-C-restricted ones. Public TCR beta signatures marked donors with CMV infection and the matching HLA. Study-level findings and limits: It was HLA-C-restricted CMV-specific TCR beta clonotypes that dominated the response ex vivo. Accumulated public TCR beta family frequency recognized individuals carrying CMV together with the relevant HLA.

From the reads, TCRdb called clonotypes with MiXCR, one entry per CDR3 protein. The sample includes 680,000 or so distinct CDR3 sequences, around 31% of them seen just once. With 1 base clipped from V and 8 bases from J, the junction kept 6 bases outside the gene matches. Germline V gene data show CDR1 as SGHVS and CDR2 as FNYEAQ. The CDR3 is made up of 15 amino acids. This clonotype was counted many times. Its cognate antigen is unknown. Source: cultured PBMCs, taken from culture after CMV antigen stimulation. This chain uses TRBV7-6 with TRBJ2-1; 9 bases agree with TRBD2. The clonotype comes from a human donor in good health (CMV status not recorded). Some clones in this sample may be carry-over from other donors' samples. The DNA for the CDR3 is TGTGCCAGCAGCTTAGAGGCGGGAGGGAAGGATGAGCAGTTCTTC. This encodes CASSLEAGGKDEQFF.